The rows below give T cell receptor beta chains drawn from one sample of a study of blood T cell repertoires in COVID-19. The repertoire was sequenced with immunoSEQ multiplex PCR; TCRdb's copy has only in-frame clones and lacks some. The repertoire holds roughly 52,000 clones, with roughly 86% as singletons. Specimen: peripheral blood. Receptors were obtained from a man aged 55 to 70 with active COVID-19. Each CDR3 is given with its conserved first and last residue. A D gene is named only where the DNA matches it firmly. Size tells how often a clone was seen (once, few, many) or the class of an expanded clone, and some rows leave it out.

V	D	J	size	DNA	CDR3
TRBV3-1/TRBV3-2	TRBD2	TRBJ2-7	-	TGTGCCAGCAGCCATGGGACTAGCGGGACTAACGAGCAGTACTTC	CASSHGTSGTNEQYF
TRBV2	-	TRBJ2-7	once	TGTGCCAGCAGTCCAGTCTACGAGCAGTACTTC	CASSPVYEQYF
TRBV5-1	TRBD2	TRBJ2-5	-	TGCGCCAGCAGCTTGAATCCTAGCGGGATAAATCAAGAGACCCAGTACTTC	CASSLNPSGINQETQYF
TRBV19	TRBD2	TRBJ2-1	-	TGTGCCAGTAGTACTCGGCGTTTTGGCGGGAGGGAGGTTACCAATGAGCAGTTCTTC	CASSTRRFGGREVTNEQFF
TRBV3-1/TRBV3-2	-	TRBJ2-3	-	TGTGCCAGCAGCTTCCAGAGCGGCACGAAACTCGACACAGATACGCAGTATTTT	CASSFQSGTKLDTDTQYF
TRBV3-1/TRBV3-2	-	TRBJ2-7	-	TGTGCCAGCAGCCAAACCGCGGGACTGGCCTACGAGCAGTACTTC	CASSQTAGLAYEQYF
TRBV12-3/TRBV12-4	-	TRBJ1-2	-	TGTGCCAGCAGTTTTAAGGGAGGCGGCTACACCTTC	CASSFKGGGYTF
TRBV7-8	TRBD2	TRBJ2-5	-	TGTGCCAGCAGCTTAGGGACTAGCAAAGAGACCCAGTACTTC	CASSLGTSKETQYF
TRBV2	-	TRBJ2-1	-	TGTGCCAGCAACGAAGGTGGTCTAGAGAGGGTCTTC	CASNEGGLERVF
TRBV5-8	-	TRBJ2-1	once	TGTGCCAGCAGCTTTCCGGGATACAATGAGCAGTTCTTC	CASSFPGYNEQFF
TRBV24-1	TRBD1	TRBJ2-5	-	TGTGCCACTAGTGAAGGGGGCAGCCCTCAAGAGACCCAGTACTTC	CATSEGGSPQETQYF
TRBV5-1	TRBD1	TRBJ1-2	-	TGCGCCAGCCGACGGACAGGGGTGAACTATGGCTACACCTTC	CASRRTGVNYGYTF
TRBV3-1/TRBV3-2	TRBD1	TRBJ2-7	-	TGTGCCAGCAGCCAAAAGACAGGGGGCTGGTACGAGCAGTACTTC	CASSQKTGGWYEQYF
TRBV6-6	TRBD2	TRBJ2-3	-	TGTGCCAGCAGTTACGAGCGGGAGGGCCTTTTAGATACGCAGTATTTT	CASSYEREGLLDTQYF
TRBV5-1	TRBD2	TRBJ2-4	once	TGCGCCAGCAGCCCCGGGGAGGGGAACATTCAGTACTTC	CASSPGEGNIQYF
TRBV18	-	TRBJ1-5	-	TGTGCCAGCTCACCACCGGGGGAGGGTCATCAGCCCCAGCATTTT	CASSPPGEGHQPQHF
TRBV4-1	TRBD1	TRBJ2-7	few	TGCGCCAGCAGCCAGCTACAGGGGTCAGACGAGCAGTACTTC	CASSQLQGSDEQYF
TRBV5-1	-	TRBJ1-1	-	TGCGCCAGCAGCTCCCGGACACGATCCCTGAACACTGAAGCTTTCTTT	CASSSRTRSLNTEAFF
TRBV18	-	TRBJ2-7	-	TGTGCCAGCTCACCACGGCTAGACAGAAACAAATACGAGCAGTACTTC	CASSPRLDRNKYEQYF
TRBV29-1	-	TRBJ2-7	-	TGCAGCGTCGAAGGGGCTTACGAGCAGTACTTC	CSVEGAYEQYF
TRBV10-3	TRBD1	TRBJ1-1	-	TGTGCCATCAGTGGGGGACAGGGTAACACTGAAGCTTTCTTT	CAISGGQGNTEAFF
TRBV3-1/TRBV3-2	TRBD2	TRBJ2-5	-	TGTGCCAGCAGCCTCTCCTTTAGCGGGAGCAGGGGAGAGACCCAGTACTTC	CASSLSFSGSRGETQYF
TRBV4-1	TRBD2	TRBJ2-3	-	TGCGCCAGCAGCCAAGGGGGACTAGCGGGAGGCACAGATACGCAGTATTTT	CASSQGGLAGGTDTQYF
TRBV7-9	TRBD1	TRBJ1-3	medium-sized	TGTGCCAGCAGCATTGGGACAGGGGCCCGACGCACCATATATTTT	CASSIGTGARRTIYF
TRBV4-2	-	TRBJ2-7	-	TGTGCCAGCAGCCAAGCCACTGGTCAGGGTGTCTACGAGCAGTACTTC	CASSQATGQGVYEQYF
TRBV7-6	TRBD1	TRBJ2-1	-	TGTGCCAGCAGCTCCGGACAGGGATTCTACAATGAGCAGTTCTTC	CASSSGQGFYNEQFF
TRBV7-9	TRBD1	TRBJ2-7	once	TGTGCCAGCAGCTTGGACAGGGGGCCCCCCTACGAGCAGTACTTC	CASSLDRGPPYEQYF
TRBV4-1	TRBD1	TRBJ2-1	-	TGCGCCAGCAGCCAAAGTCCGGCAGACAGGGGTGAGCAGTTCTTC	CASSQSPADRGEQFF
TRBV7-7	-	TRBJ2-3	-	TGTGCCAGCAGCCCCGGTGAGGGTCCTGTAGATACGCAGTATTTT	CASSPGEGPVDTQYF
TRBV6-6	-	TRBJ2-2	-	TGTGCCAGCAGTTCCGCCGGGACTTCCTACACCGGGGAGCTGTTTTTT	CASSSAGTSYTGELFF